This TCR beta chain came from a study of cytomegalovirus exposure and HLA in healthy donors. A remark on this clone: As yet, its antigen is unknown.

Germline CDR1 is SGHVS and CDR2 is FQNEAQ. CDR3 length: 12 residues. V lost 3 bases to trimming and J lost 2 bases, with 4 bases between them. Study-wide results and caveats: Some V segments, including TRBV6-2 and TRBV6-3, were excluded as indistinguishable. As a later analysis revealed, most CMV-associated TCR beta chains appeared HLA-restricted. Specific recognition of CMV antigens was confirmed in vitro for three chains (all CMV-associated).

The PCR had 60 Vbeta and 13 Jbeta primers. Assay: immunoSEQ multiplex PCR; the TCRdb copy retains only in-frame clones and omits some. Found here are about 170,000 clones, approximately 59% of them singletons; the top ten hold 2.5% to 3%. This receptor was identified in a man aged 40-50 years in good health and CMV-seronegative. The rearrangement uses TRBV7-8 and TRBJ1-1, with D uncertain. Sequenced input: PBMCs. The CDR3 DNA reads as TGTGCCAGCAGCTTTAGTAACACTGAAGCTTTCTTT. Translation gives CASSFSNTEAFF.